Each of the 4 T cell receptor beta chains below was sequenced from the same sample in a study of breast tumors, draining lymph nodes, adjacent tissues. The lymph nodes were axillary draining lymph nodes from breast cancer patients. TCRdb reanalysed the multiplex PCR reads using MiXCR and keeps one entry per CDR3 protein. In the table there are around 230,000 distinct CDR3 sequences, under 35% of which are singletons. The sample consisted of axillary lymph node tissue. These receptors came from a female donor with breast cancer. Some clones in this sample may be carry-over from other donors' samples.

This clonotype was picked up many times. The V and J genes are TRBV7-3 and TRBJ2-1; the match to TRBD2 covers 10 bases. V lost 5 bases and J lost 8; bases outside the gene matches: 12. The V gene's germline CDR1 is SGHTA and CDR2 FQGTGA. The CDR3 sequence is 16 residues long. CDR3 amino acids: CASSALAGALWDEQFF. CDR3 in DNA: TGTGCCAGCAGCGCTCTAGCGGGGGCCCTATGGGATGAGCAGTTCTTC.

Turning to this clonotype: An end of the junction differs from the germline gene, which may be a read error. The rearrangement links TRBV29-1 to TRBJ1-2; D is unresolved. This CDR3 is 12 amino acids long. Per germline, CDR1 SQVTM and CDR2 ANQGSEA. The CDR3, as DNA: TGCGGCGTTGAATACAGCAACTATGGCTACGCCTTC. It translates to CGVEYSNYGYAF.

This sequence joins TRBV7-8 and TRBJ1-4, with D perhaps TRBD1 (5 bases). The CDR3 spans 13 residues. Germline V lookup: CDR1 SGHVS, CDR2 FQNEAQ. V lost 3 bases and J lost 6, with 8 bases in between. The CDR3 nucleotides read TGTGCCAGCAGCTTCGGGGGTCATGAAAAACTGTTTTTT. Translation gives CASSFGGHEKLFF. The variable domain in full, completed from reference TRBV7-8 and TRBJ1-4, reads GAGVSQSPRYKVAKRGQDVALRCDPISGHVSLFWYQQALGQGPEFLTYFQNEAQLDKSGLPSDRFFAERPEGSVSTLKIQRTQQEDSAVYLCASSFGGHEKLFFGSGTQLSVL.

This clonotype has a count of ten or more. The chain is built from TRBV5-8 and TRBJ2-3; 10 bases are shared with TRBD2. The germline V gene encodes CDR1 SGHTS and CDR2 YDEGEE. J lost 5 bases, V lost 0 bases, and 3 bases had no gene match. The CDR3 contains 15 residues. CDR3 sequence (DNA): TGTGCCAGCAGCTTGGCTAGCGGGGGAATAGATACGCAGTATTTT. It yields the protein CASSLASGGIDTQYF.